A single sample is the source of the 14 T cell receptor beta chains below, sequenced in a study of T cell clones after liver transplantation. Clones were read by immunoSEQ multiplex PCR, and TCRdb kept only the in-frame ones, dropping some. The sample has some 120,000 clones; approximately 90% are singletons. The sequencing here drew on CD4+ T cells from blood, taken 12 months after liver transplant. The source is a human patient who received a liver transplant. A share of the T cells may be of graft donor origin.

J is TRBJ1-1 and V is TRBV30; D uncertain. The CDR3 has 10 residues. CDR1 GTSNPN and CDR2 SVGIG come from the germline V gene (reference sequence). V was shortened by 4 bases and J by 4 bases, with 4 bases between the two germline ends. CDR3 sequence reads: CAWIGTEAFF. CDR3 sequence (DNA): TGTGCCTGGATTGGCACTGAAGCTTTCTTT.

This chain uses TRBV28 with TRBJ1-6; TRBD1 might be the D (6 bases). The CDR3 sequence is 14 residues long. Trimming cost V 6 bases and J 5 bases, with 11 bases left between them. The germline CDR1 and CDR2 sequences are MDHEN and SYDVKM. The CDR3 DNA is TGTGCCAGCAGCCGGGACACGAATAATTCACCCCTCCACTTT. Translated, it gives CASSRDTNNSPLHF.

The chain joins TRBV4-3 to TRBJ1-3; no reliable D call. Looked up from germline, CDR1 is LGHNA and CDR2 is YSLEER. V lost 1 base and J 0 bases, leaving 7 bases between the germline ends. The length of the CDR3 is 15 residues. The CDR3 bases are TGCGCCAGCAGCCAAGGACAAGCCTCTGGAAACACCATATATTTT. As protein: CASSQGQASGNTIYF.

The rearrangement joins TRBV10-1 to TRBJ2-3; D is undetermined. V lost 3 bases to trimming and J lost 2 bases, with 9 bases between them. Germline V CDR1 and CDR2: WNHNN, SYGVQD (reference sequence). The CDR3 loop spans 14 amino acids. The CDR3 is CASSDVAVTDTQYF. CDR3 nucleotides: TGCGCCAGCAGTGACGTGGCGGTCACAGATACGCAGTATTTT.

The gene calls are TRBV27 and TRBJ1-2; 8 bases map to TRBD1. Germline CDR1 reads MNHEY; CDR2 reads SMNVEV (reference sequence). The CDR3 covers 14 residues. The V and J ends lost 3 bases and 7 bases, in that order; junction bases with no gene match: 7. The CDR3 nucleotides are TGTGCCAGCAGTTTCTGGGACAGGAGGGGTGGCTACACCTTC. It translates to CASSFWDRRGGYTF.

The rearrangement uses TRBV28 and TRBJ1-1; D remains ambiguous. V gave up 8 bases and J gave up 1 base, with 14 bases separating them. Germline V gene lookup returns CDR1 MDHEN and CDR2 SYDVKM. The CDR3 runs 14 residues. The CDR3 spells CASRLQAENTEAFF. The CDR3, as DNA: TGTGCCAGCCGCCTCCAGGCAGAGAACACTGAAGCTTTCTTT.

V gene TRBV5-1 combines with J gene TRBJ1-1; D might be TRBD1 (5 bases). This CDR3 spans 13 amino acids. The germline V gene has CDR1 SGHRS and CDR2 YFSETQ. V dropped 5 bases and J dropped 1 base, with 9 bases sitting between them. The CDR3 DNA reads TGCGCCAGCAGGCCAGGGTCGAACACTGAAGCTTTCTTT. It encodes CASRPGSNTEAFF.

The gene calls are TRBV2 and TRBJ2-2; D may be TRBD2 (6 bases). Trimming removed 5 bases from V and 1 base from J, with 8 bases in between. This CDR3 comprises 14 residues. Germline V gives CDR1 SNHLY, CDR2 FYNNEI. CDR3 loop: CASSRDWNTGELFF. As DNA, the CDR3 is TGTGCCAGCAGTCGGGACTGGAACACCGGGGAGCTGTTTTTT.

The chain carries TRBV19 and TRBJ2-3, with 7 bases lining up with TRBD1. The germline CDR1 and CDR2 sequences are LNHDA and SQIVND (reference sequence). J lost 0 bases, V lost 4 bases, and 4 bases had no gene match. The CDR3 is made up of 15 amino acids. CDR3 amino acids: CASSKGALSTDTQYF. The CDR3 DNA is TGTGCCAGTAGTAAGGGGGCCCTTAGCACAGATACGCAGTATTTT.

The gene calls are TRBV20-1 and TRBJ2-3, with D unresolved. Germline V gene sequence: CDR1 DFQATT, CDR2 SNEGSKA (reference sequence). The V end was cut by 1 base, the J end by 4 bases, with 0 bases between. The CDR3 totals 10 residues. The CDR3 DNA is TGCAGTGCTAGAGCAGATACGCAGTATTTT. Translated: CSARADTQYF.

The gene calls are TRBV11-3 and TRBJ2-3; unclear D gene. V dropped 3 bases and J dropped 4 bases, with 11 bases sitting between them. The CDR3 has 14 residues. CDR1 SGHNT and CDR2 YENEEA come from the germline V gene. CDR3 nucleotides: TGTGCCAGCAGCTTCCAGCACAGAGCAGATACGCAGTATTTT. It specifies CASSFQHRADTQYF.

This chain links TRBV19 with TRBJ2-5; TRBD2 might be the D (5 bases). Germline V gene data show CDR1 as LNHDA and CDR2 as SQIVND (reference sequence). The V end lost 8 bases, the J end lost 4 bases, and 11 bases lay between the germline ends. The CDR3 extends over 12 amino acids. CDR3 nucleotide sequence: TGTGCCAGTGGTCGGGGTGGAGAGACCCAGTACTTC. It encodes CASGRGGETQYF.

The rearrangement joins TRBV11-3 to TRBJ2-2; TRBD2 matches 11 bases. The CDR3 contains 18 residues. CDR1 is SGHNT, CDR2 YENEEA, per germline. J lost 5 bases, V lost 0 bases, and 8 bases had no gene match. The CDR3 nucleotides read TGTGCCAGCAGCTTAGATCTTAGGCTAGCGGGAGGAACCGGGGAGCTGTTTTTT. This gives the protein CASSLDLRLAGGTGELFF.

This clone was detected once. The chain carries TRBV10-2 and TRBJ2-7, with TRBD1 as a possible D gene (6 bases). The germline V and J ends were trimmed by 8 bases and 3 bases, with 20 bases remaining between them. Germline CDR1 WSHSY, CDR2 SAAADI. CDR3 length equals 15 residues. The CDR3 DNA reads TGCGCCAGCCGCAGGACAGCGGAGGAGTTCTACGAGCAGTACTTC. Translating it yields CASRRTAEEFYEQYF.